This record covers a single T cell receptor (beta chain). The antigen is unknown. These data originate in a study of shared clonotypes between healthy human individuals. Every subset's genomic DNA went evenly onto several immunoSEQ plates. Original processing methods: Junction-only immunoSEQ data arrived without quality scores, meaning filtering differed. Assay used: immunoSEQ multiplex PCR; TCRdb lists only in-frame clones, some missing. V and J calls plus clone size are reproduced from that table; the DNA served to infer D and trimming. The data hold around 2.3 million clones, with nearly 97% observed a single time. The CDR3 runs 13 residues. Germline V gives CDR1 PRHDT, CDR2 FYEKMQ (reference sequence). V was cut by 3 bases and J by 2 bases, with 7 bases left in between. Regarding the study as a whole: Though the depth was large, rarefaction showed that sorted-subset sequencing was incomplete. Generation probability values for non-shared clonotypes were lower than those for clonotypes shared by all four donors.

The rearrangement joins TRBV13 to TRBJ2-5; unclear D gene. The sequenced sample was naive CD4+ T cells sorted from blood. The subset was: CD45RA+ positively selected. This sequence was found in a man aged 18 to 30 in good health. The CDR3 here is CASSLRNQETQYF. In DNA form, the CDR3 reads TGTGCCAGCAGCTTGCGGAATCAAGAGACCCAGTACTTC. Full variable domain (missing parts from reference TRBV13 and TRBJ2-5): AAGVIQSPRHLIKEKRETATLKCYPIPRHDTVYWYQQGPGQDPQFLISFYEKMQSDKGSIPDRFSAQQFSDYHSELNMSSLELGDSALYFCASSLRNQETQYFGPGTRLLVL.